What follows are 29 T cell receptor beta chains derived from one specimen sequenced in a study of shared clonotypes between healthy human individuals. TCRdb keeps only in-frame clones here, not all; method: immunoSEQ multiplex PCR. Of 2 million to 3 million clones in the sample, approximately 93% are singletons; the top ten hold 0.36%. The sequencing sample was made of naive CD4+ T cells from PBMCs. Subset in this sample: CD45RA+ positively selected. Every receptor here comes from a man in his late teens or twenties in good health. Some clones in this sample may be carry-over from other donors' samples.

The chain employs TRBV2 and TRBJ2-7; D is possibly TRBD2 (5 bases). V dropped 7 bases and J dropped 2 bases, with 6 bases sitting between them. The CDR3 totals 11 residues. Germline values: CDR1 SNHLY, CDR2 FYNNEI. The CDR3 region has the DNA TGTGCCAGCACAGCGGCCTACGAGCAGTACTTC. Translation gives CASTAAYEQYF.

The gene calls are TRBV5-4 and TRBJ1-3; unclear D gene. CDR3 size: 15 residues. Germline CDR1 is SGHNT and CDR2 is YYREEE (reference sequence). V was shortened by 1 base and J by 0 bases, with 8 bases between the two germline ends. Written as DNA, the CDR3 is TGTGCCAGCAGCTTGCGCGGGAGCTCTGGAAACACCATATATTTT. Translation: CASSLRGSSGNTIYF.

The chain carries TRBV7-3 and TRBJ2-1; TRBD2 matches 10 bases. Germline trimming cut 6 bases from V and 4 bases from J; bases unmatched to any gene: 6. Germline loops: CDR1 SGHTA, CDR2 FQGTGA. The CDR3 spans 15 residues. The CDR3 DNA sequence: TGTGCCAGCAGTGCGGGACTAGCGCCATACAATGAGCAGTTCTTC. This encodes CASSAGLAPYNEQFF.

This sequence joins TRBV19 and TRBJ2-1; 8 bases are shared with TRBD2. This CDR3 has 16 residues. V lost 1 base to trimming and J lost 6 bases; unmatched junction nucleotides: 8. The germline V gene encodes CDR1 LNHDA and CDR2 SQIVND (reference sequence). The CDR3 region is CASSIGSGLASNEQFF. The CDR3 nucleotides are TGTGCCAGTAGTATAGGGTCCGGACTAGCTTCCAATGAGCAGTTCTTC.

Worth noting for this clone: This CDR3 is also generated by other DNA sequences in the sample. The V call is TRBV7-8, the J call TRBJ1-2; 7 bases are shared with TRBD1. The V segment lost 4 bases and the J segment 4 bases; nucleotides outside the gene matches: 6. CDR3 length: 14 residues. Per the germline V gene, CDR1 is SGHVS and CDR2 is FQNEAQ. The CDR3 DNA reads TGTGCCAGCAGCTCCCCCGCAGGGGGCTATGGCTACACCTTC. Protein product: CASSSPAGGYGYTF. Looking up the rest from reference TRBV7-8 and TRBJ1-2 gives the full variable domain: GAGVSQSPRYKVAKRGQDVALRCDPISGHVSLFWYQQALGQGPEFLTYFQNEAQLDKSGLPSDRFFAERPEGSVSTLKIQRTQQEDSAVYLCASSSPAGGYGYTFGSGTRLTVV.

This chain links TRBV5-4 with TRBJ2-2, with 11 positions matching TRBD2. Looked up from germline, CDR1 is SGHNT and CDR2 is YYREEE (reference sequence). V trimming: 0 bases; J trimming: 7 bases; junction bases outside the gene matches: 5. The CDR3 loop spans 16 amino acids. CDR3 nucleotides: TGTGCCAGCAGCTTGGATCTAGCGGGAGGTATCGGGGAGCTGTTTTTT. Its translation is CASSLDLAGGIGELFF.

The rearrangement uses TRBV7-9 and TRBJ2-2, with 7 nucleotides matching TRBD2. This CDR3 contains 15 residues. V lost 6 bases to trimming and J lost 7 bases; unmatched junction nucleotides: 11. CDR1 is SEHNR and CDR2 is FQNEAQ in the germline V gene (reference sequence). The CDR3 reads CASRNAGAEGGELFF. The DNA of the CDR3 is TGTGCCAGCAGAAACGCGGGAGCAGAAGGCGGGGAGCTGTTTTTT.

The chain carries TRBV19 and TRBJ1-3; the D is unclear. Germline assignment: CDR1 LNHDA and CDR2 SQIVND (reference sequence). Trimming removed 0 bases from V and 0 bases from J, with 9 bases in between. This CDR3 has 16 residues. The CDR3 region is CASSIDGILSGNTIYF. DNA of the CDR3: TGTGCCAGTAGTATAGATGGCATCCTCTCTGGAAACACCATATATTTT.

The CDR3 bases are TGTGCCAGCAGTGGAGGCGGGGCGTATGAAAAACTGTTTTTT. Translating it yields CASSGGGAYEKLFF. The J gene is TRBJ1-4, the V gene TRBV2; maybe TRBD1 (5 bases). The ends were cut back, 4 bases at V and 6 bases at J, with 12 bases in the middle. The CDR3 sequence is 14 residues long. Germline V CDR1 and CDR2: SNHLY, FYNNEI.

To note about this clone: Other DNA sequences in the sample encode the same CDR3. The CDR3 DNA follows: TGTGCCAGCAGTCCGGCGGGCCGAAGCACAGATACGCAGTATTTT. Translating it yields CASSPAGRSTDTQYF. This chain links TRBV28 with TRBJ2-3, with D perhaps TRBD2 (5 bases). The CDR3 sequence is 15 residues long. Per the germline V gene, CDR1 is MDHEN and CDR2 is SYDVKM. V was pared by 5 bases and J by 0 bases, with 12 bases between.

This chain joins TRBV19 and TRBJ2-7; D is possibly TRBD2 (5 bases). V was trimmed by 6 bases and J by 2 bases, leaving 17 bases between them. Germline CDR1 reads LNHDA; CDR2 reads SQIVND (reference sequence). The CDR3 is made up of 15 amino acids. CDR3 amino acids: CASSDIGGYPYEQYF. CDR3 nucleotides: TGTGCCAGTAGCGACATTGGAGGTTACCCCTACGAGCAGTACTTC.

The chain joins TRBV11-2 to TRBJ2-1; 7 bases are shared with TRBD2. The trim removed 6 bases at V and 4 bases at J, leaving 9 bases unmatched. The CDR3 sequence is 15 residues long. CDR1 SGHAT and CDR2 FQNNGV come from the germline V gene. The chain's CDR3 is CASRPPGLKYNEQFF. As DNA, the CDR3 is TGTGCCAGCAGACCCCCGGGACTAAAATACAATGAGCAGTTCTTC.

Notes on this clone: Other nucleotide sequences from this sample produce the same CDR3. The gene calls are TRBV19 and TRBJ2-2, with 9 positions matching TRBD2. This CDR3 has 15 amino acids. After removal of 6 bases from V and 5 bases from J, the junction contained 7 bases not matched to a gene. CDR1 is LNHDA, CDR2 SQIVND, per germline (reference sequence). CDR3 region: CASRYSGSGTGELFF. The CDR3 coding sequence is TGTGCCAGTAGATATAGCGGGAGTGGGACCGGGGAGCTGTTTTTT.

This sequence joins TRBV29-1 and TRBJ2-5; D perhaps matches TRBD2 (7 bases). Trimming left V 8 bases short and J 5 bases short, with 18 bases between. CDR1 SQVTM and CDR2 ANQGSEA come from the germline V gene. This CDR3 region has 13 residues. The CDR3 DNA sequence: TGCAGCTCCCTGGGGGGGGCTCGCGAGACCCAGTACTTC. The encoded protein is CSSLGGARETQYF.

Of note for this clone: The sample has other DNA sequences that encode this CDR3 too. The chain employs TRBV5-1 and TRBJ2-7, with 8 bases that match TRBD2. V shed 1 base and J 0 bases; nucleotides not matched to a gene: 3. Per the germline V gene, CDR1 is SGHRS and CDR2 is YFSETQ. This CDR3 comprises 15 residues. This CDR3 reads CASSLPLAGSYEQYF. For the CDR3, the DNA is TGCGCCAGCAGCTTGCCCCTAGCGGGCTCCTACGAGCAGTACTTC.

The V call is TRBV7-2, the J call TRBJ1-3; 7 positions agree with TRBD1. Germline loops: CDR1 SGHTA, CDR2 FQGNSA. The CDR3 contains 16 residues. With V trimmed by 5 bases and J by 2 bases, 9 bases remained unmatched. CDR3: CASSETTGFAGNTIYF. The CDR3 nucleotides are TGTGCCAGCAGCGAAACGACAGGGTTTGCTGGAAACACCATATATTTT.

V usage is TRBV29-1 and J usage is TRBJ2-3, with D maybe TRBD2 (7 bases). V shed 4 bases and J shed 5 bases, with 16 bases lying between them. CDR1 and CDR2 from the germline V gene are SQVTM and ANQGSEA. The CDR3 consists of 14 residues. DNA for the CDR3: TGCAGCGTTGTAGGACTAGGGACAAGAGATACGCAGTATTTT. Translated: CSVVGLGTRDTQYF.

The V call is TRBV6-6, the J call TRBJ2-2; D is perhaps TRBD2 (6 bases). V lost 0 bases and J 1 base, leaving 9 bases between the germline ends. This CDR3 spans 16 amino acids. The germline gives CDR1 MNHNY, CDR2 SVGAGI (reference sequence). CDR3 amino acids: CASSYSASENTGELFF. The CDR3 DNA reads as TGTGCCAGCAGTTACTCGGCTAGCGAGAACACCGGGGAGCTGTTTTTT.

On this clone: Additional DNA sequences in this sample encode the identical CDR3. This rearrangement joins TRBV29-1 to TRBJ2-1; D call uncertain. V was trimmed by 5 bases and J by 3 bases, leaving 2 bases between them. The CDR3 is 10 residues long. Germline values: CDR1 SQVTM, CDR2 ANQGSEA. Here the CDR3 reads CSVLYNEQFF. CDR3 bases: TGCAGCGTTCTCTACAATGAGCAGTTCTTC.

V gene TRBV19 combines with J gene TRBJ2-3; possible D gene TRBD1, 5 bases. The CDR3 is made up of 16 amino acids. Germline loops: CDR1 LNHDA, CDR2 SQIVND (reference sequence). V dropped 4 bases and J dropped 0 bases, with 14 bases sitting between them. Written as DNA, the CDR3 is TGTGCCAGTAGTACCCGGACACTCCCAAGCACAGATACGCAGTATTTT. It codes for CASSTRTLPSTDTQYF.

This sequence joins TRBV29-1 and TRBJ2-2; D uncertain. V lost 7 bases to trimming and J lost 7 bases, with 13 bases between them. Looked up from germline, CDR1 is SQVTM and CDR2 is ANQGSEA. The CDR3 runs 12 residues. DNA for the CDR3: TGCAGCGGGCTTGGGGTGCACGGGGAGCTGTTTTTT. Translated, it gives CSGLGVHGELFF.

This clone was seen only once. The CDR3 region has the DNA TGTGCCAGCAGTTTACCTCCCCTTGGGACAGGAGGGAATTCACCCCTCCACTTT. Translation gives CASSLPPLGTGGNSPLHF. The chain combines TRBV28 with TRBJ1-6; 8 nucleotides match TRBD1. Germline V gene sequence: CDR1 MDHEN, CDR2 SYDVKM. V lost 2 bases to trimming and J lost 7 bases; unmatched junction nucleotides: 13. The CDR3 consists of 18 residues.

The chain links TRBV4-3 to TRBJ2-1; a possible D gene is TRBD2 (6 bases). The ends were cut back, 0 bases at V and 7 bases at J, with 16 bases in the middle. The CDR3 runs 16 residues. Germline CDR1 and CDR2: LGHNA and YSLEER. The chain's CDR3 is CASSQDKGSRGNEQFF. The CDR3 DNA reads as TGCGCCAGCAGCCAAGATAAGGGCAGCCGGGGGAATGAGCAGTTCTTC.

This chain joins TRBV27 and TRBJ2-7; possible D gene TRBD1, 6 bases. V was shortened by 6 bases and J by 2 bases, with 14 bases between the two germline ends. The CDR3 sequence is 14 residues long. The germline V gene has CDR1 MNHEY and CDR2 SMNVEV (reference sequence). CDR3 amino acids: CASRGDRRTYEQYF. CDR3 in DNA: TGTGCCAGCAGGGGAGACAGGAGAACCTACGAGCAGTACTTC.

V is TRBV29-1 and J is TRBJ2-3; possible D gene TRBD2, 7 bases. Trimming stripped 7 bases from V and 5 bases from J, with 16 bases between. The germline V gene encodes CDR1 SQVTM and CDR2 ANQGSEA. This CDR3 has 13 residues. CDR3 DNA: TGCAGCGCCGGGGGCGGGAGAGGAGATACGCAGTATTTT. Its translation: CSAGGGRGDTQYF.

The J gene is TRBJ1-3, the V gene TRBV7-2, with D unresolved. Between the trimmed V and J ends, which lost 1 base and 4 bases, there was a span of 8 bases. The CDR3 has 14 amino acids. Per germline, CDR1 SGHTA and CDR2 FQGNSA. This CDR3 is CASSLGTGGNTIYF. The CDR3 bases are TGTGCCAGCAGCTTAGGTACGGGAGGAAACACCATATATTTT.

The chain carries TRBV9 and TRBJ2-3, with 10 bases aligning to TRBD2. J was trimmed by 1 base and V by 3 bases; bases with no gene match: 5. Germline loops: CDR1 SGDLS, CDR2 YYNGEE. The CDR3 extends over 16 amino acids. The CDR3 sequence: CASSALAGVGTDTQYF. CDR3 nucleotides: TGTGCCAGCAGCGCCCTAGCGGGAGTGGGCACAGATACGCAGTATTTT.

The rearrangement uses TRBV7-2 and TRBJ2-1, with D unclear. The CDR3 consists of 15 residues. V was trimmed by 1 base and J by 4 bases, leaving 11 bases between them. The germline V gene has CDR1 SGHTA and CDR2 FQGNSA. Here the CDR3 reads CASSLGPTSYNEQFF. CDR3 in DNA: TGTGCCAGCAGCTTAGGCCCTACTTCTTACAATGAGCAGTTCTTC.

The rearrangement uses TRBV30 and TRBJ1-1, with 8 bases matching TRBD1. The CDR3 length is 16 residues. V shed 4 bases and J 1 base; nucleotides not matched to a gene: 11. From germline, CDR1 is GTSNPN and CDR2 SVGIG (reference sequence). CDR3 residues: CAWNDPETGANTEAFF. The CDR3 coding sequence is TGTGCCTGGAACGACCCCGAGACAGGGGCGAACACTGAAGCTTTCTTT. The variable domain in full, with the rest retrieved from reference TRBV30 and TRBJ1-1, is SQTIHQWPATLVQPVGSPLSLECTVEGTSNPNLYWYRQAAGRGLQLLFYSVGIGQISSEVPQNLSASRPQDRQFILSSKKLLLSDSGFYLCAWNDPETGANTEAFFGQGTRLTVV.